One sample yielded the 30 T cell receptor beta chains listed below, sequenced in a study of blood T cell repertoires in COVID-19. Repertoires were generated with immunoSEQ multiplex PCR, while TCRdb's copy carries only in-frame clones and drops some. The data show about 310,000 clones, roughly 89% seen once. The sequencing sample was made of PBMCs or T cells enriched from blood (not recorded which). These receptors were taken from a man in his fifties or sixties who had recovered from COVID-19.

The table lists this clone with a count of one. V gene TRBV3-1 (or the pseudogene TRBV3-2) combines with J gene TRBJ1-1, with unresolved D. The V end lost 1 base, the J end lost 7 bases, and 10 bases lay between the germline ends. This CDR3 comprises 13 residues. Germline-derived CDR1 and CDR2 are LGHDT and YNNKEL (reference sequence). The chain's CDR3 is CASSQGTGLEAFF. The CDR3 region has the DNA TGTGCCAGCAGCCAAGGGACTGGACTTGAAGCTTTCTTT.

The chain recombines TRBV28 with TRBJ2-1; TRBD2 agrees at 10 bases. V trimming: 8 bases; J trimming: 6 bases; junction bases outside the gene matches: 10. Germline V gives CDR1 MDHEN, CDR2 SYDVKM. The CDR3 sequence is 15 residues long. CDR3 sequence (DNA): TGTGCCAGCCCTCCTCTAGCGGGAGCCCCCAATGAGCAGTTCTTC. Translating it yields CASPPLAGAPNEQFF.

The chain joins TRBV27 to TRBJ2-5; possibly TRBD1 for D (5 bases). V was cut by 2 bases and J by 5 bases, with 9 bases left in between. The CDR3 spans 13 residues. Germline assignment: CDR1 MNHEY and CDR2 SMNVEV (reference sequence). The CDR3 DNA is TGTGCCAGCAGTTTAAAGGGGCATGAGACCCAGTACTTC. Translated, it gives CASSLKGHETQYF.

The chain is built from TRBV5-1 and TRBJ1-2; D remains ambiguous. Between the trimmed V and J ends, which lost 4 bases and 6 bases, there was a span of 13 bases. The CDR3 runs to 13 residues. Germline V gene lookup returns CDR1 SGHRS and CDR2 YFSETQ. CDR3 DNA: TGCGCCAGCAGCGAGGCCCCTGAGGATGGCTACACCTTC. Translation gives CASSEAPEDGYTF.

The rearrangement uses TRBV5-1 and TRBJ2-1; 8 bases map to TRBD2. The CDR3 is 16 residues long. Unmatched junction bases numbered 11, after V lost 3 bases and J lost 6 bases. Germline V lookup: CDR1 SGHRS, CDR2 YFSETQ. The CDR3 DNA sequence: TGCGCCAGCAGCTCCCAGGCCAGCGGGAGTGGCAATGAGCAGTTCTTC. This gives the protein CASSSQASGSGNEQFF.

This clone showed up just once. The V call is TRBV28, the J call TRBJ2-7; D is unresolved. CDR3 length equals 12 residues. The germline V gene has CDR1 MDHEN and CDR2 SYDVKM. V dropped 7 bases and J dropped 2 bases, with 9 bases sitting between them. In DNA form, the CDR3 reads TGTGCCAGCAACGACCGGGCCTACGAGCAGTACTTC. Protein sequence: CASNDRAYEQYF.

V and J are TRBV7-3 and TRBJ2-5, with D unclear. V gave up 2 bases and J gave up 5 bases, with 9 bases separating them. The CDR3 is 13 residues long. The germline gives CDR1 SGHTA, CDR2 FQGTGA. CDR3 DNA sequence: TGTGCCAGCAGCTTATCGAGCGCGGAGACCCAGTACTTC. Protein: CASSLSSAETQYF. Full variable domain (rest looked up from reference TRBV7-3 and TRBJ2-5): GAGVSQTPSNKVTEKGKYVELRCDPISGHTALYWYRQSLGQGPEFLIYFQGTGAADDSGLPNDRFFAVRPEGSVSTLKIQRTERGDSAVYLCASSLSSAETQYFGPGTRLLVL.

The J gene is TRBJ2-1, the V gene TRBV10-1; D remains ambiguous. V was cut by 0 bases and J by 0 bases, with 12 bases left in between. The germline CDR1 and CDR2 sequences are WNHNN and SYGVQD (reference sequence). The CDR3 runs 17 residues. The CDR3, as DNA: TGCGCCAGCAGTGAGTCGGGTGGGCCGAGCTCCTACAATGAGCAGTTCTTC. Translated, it gives CASSESGGPSSYNEQFF.

This chain uses TRBV28 with TRBJ1-1; perhaps TRBD1 as D (6 bases). Germline values: CDR1 MDHEN, CDR2 SYDVKM. The ends were cut back, 7 bases at V and 1 base at J, with 19 bases in the middle. There are 16 residues in the CDR3. In DNA, the CDR3 is TGTGCCAGCACGGAATGGCAGCCCAGGGGGAACACTGAAGCTTTCTTT. The encoded protein is CASTEWQPRGNTEAFF.

V is TRBV29-1 and J is TRBJ2-2; perhaps TRBD2 as D (5 bases). Germline V gene sequence: CDR1 SQVTM, CDR2 ANQGSEA. This CDR3 has 11 amino acids. The V gene lost 7 bases and the J gene lost 3 bases, with 6 bases spanning the gap. CDR3 sequence (DNA): TGCAGCGCCGGGGACACCGGGGAGCTGTTTTTT. This translates into CSAGDTGELFF.

The chain is built from TRBV5-1 and TRBJ2-1; 13 bases are a match to TRBD2. V shed 4 bases, J shed 6 bases, and the junction held 16 bases outside the gene matches. The CDR3 has 19 amino acids. CDR1 SGHRS and CDR2 YFSETQ come from the germline V gene. In DNA, the CDR3 is TGCGCCAGCAGCCCCCGACCGGGACTAGCGGGACCGACGCGCAATGAGCAGTTCTTC. Its translation: CASSPRPGLAGPTRNEQFF.

The chain combines TRBV27 with TRBJ2-1, with a weak D call TRBD1 (6 bases). V was clipped by 3 bases and J by 4 bases, with 19 bases between them. Germline CDR1 and CDR2: MNHEY and SMNVEV (reference sequence). The CDR3 is made up of 17 amino acids. This chain's CDR3 is CASSLVTGHAPYNEQFF. In DNA, the CDR3 is TGTGCCAGCAGTTTGGTAACAGGGCATGCCCCTTACAATGAGCAGTTCTTC.

The rearrangement links TRBV5-6 to TRBJ1-1; D perhaps matches TRBD1 (5 bases). The germline CDR1 and CDR2 sequences are SGHDT and YYEEEE. V lost 2 bases and J 2 bases, leaving 13 bases between the germline ends. The CDR3 runs to 15 residues. The chain's CDR3 is CASSLIRGVNTEAFF. The CDR3 DNA follows: TGTGCCAGCAGCTTAATACGGGGGGTAAACACTGAAGCTTTCTTT.

This sequence joins TRBV2 and TRBJ1-2, with D tentatively TRBD1 (5 bases). The V and J ends lost 1 base and 8 bases respectively, with 11 bases between them. The CDR3 spans 13 residues. Looked up from germline, CDR1 is SNHLY and CDR2 is FYNNEI. The CDR3 here is CASSEVRVGGYTF. CDR3 DNA sequence: TGTGCCAGCAGTGAAGTCAGGGTAGGAGGCTACACCTTC.

V and J are TRBV6-5 and TRBJ1-4, with TRBD1 matching over 8 bases. In germline, CDR1 is MNHEY, CDR2 SVGAGI. The ends lost 6 bases at V and 6 bases at J; junction bases unmatched: 6. The CDR3 contains 14 residues. Written as DNA, the CDR3 is TGTGCCAGCAGAGACAGGGGAAAGGATGAAAAACTGTTTTTT. Amino acids: CASRDRGKDEKLFF.

The chain employs TRBV9 and TRBJ2-1; TRBD2 is a possible D gene (6 bases). The CDR3 covers 15 residues. The germline gives CDR1 SGDLS, CDR2 YYNGEE. V lost 4 bases to trimming and J lost 4 bases, with 15 bases between them. CDR3 nucleotide sequence: TGTGCCAGCAGCTCCTATACTAGCTGGTACAATGAGCAGTTCTTC. Encoded protein: CASSSYTSWYNEQFF.

The V and J genes are TRBV18 and TRBJ2-5; 10 bases are shared with TRBD2. Germline V CDR1 and CDR2: KGHSH, LQKENI. V lost 0 bases and J lost 4; bases outside the gene matches: 5. The CDR3 has 16 amino acids. DNA for the CDR3: TGTGCCAGCTCACCACCGGGACTAGCGAGTGGAGAGACCCAGTACTTC. Its translation is CASSPPGLASGETQYF.

The chain employs TRBV30 and TRBJ1-2; D is uncertain. There are 15 residues in the CDR3. The germline CDR1 and CDR2 sequences are GTSNPN and SVGIG (reference sequence). The V end lost 5 bases, the J end lost 3 bases, and 19 bases lay between the germline ends. CDR3 protein: CAWASISWRDYGYTF. Written as DNA, the CDR3 is TGTGCCTGGGCTTCGATATCCTGGAGGGACTATGGCTACACCTTC.

The chain carries TRBV7-3 and TRBJ1-2, with a tentative D call TRBD1 (5 bases). Looked up from germline, CDR1 is SGHTA and CDR2 is FQGTGA. The CDR3 covers 14 residues. V dropped 4 bases and J dropped 0 bases, with 9 bases sitting between them. The CDR3 reads CASSSDTANYGYTF. DNA for the CDR3: TGTGCCAGCAGCTCGGACACAGCTAACTATGGCTACACCTTC.

The chain joins TRBV11-1 to TRBJ2-5, with 7 bases that match TRBD2. The CDR3 contains 13 residues. Trimming cost V 3 bases and J 5 bases; bases outside gene matches: 3. Germline CDR1 SGHAT, CDR2 FQDESV (reference sequence). The CDR3, as DNA: TGTGCCAGCAGCTTGGGAGGGTACGAGACCCAGTACTTC. Translated, it gives CASSLGGYETQYF.

This clone was seen only a few times. This chain joins TRBV28 and TRBJ1-2; the D gene is possibly TRBD1 (6 bases). Trimming shortened V by 2 bases and J by 8 bases, and 9 bases separated the two germline ends. The CDR3 extends over 12 amino acids. Germline-derived CDR1 and CDR2 are MDHEN and SYDVKM. The CDR3 sequence: CASSLLQGGYTF. Here the CDR3 DNA reads TGTGCCAGCAGTTTACTTCAGGGGGGCTACACCTTC.

The CDR3 spells CASTIVPTTGGSNYGYTF. CDR3 coding DNA: TGTGCCAGCACCATTGTACCCACAACTGGAGGTTCTAACTATGGCTACACCTTC. The chain recombines TRBV28 with TRBJ1-2; no reliable D call. There are 18 residues in the CDR3. CDR1 is MDHEN and CDR2 is SYDVKM in the germline V gene. The ends were cut back, 7 bases at V and 0 bases at J, with 24 bases in the middle.

The chain carries TRBV7-3 and TRBJ2-7, with 7 bases matching TRBD1. Trimming removed 5 bases from V and 2 bases from J; junction bases left unmatched: 9. Germline CDR1 SGHTA, CDR2 FQGTGA. There are 15 residues in the CDR3. The CDR3 DNA follows: TGTGCCAGCAGCACCAACCCTGGGACAGCCTACGAGCAGTACTTC. Its translation is CASSTNPGTAYEQYF.

CDR3 residues: CASSLGMNTEAFF. Here the CDR3 DNA reads TGTGCCAGCAGTTTGGGCATGAACACTGAAGCTTTCTTT. J is TRBJ1-1 and V is TRBV12-3 or TRBV12-4; no firm D call. The V end was cut by 3 bases, the J end by 0 bases, with 5 bases between. The CDR3 has 13 amino acids.

This chain links TRBV7-2 with TRBJ1-3; TRBD1 aligns across 7 bases. This CDR3 spans 16 amino acids. The junction had 3 bases not matched to a gene; V was cut back by 1 base and J by 0 bases. Germline V lookup: CDR1 SGHTA, CDR2 FQGNSA. CDR3 DNA sequence: TGTGCCAGCAGCTTAGGGGGACAGAACTCTGGAAACACCATATATTTT. Encoded protein: CASSLGGQNSGNTIYF.

The chain joins TRBV5-8 to TRBJ1-1, with D possibly matching TRBD1 (5 bases). CDR3 length: 13 amino acids. Germline V gives CDR1 SGHTS, CDR2 YDEGEE. Trimming took off 1 base at V and 7 bases at J, with 11 bases between the two ends. CDR3 sequence reads: CASSLPDNFEAFF. DNA of the CDR3: TGTGCCAGCAGCTTGCCGGACAACTTTGAAGCTTTCTTT.

The gene calls are TRBV24-1 and TRBJ1-5, with 11 bases lining up with TRBD1. The V gene end was trimmed by 4 bases and the J gene end by 5 bases; junction bases not matched to a gene: 6. This CDR3 contains 16 residues. The V gene's germline CDR1 is KGHDR and CDR2 SFDVKD. Here the CDR3 reads CATSETGQGAYQPQHF. CDR3 in DNA: TGTGCCACCAGTGAGACCGGACAGGGGGCTTATCAGCCCCAGCATTTT.

This clone was seen only a few times. The chain joins TRBV6-1 to TRBJ2-7; TRBD1 might be the D (6 bases). Germline loops: CDR1 MNHNS, CDR2 SASEGT. Between the trimmed V and J ends, which lost 0 bases and 0 bases, there was a span of 9 bases. The CDR3 extends over 15 amino acids. CDR3 sequence reads: CASSEARTASYEQYF. The CDR3 DNA reads as TGTGCCAGCAGTGAAGCGAGGACAGCCTCCTACGAGCAGTACTTC.

This clone has only one observation. The gene calls are TRBV5-1 and TRBJ1-5, with 7 positions matching TRBD1. The CDR3 loop spans 17 amino acids. V lost 4 bases, J lost 1 base, and 11 bases stayed unmatched. CDR1 SGHRS and CDR2 YFSETQ come from the germline V gene. The CDR3: CASSPGTDGFSNQPQHF. The CDR3, as DNA: TGCGCCAGCAGCCCTGGGACAGATGGTTTCAGCAATCAGCCCCAGCATTTT. The full variable domain, with the rest looked up from reference TRBV5-1 and TRBJ1-5, is KAGVTQTPRYLIKTRGQQVTLSCSPISGHRSVSWYQQTPGQGLQFLFEYFSETQRNKGNFPGRFSGRQFSNSRSEMNVSTLELGDSALYLCASSPGTDGFSNQPQHFGDGTRLSIL.

This clone has only one observation. The chain is built from TRBV28 and TRBJ1-2; D may be TRBD1 (6 bases). Per germline, CDR1 MDHEN and CDR2 SYDVKM. This CDR3 is built from 13 residues. Trimming shortened V by 2 bases and J by 4 bases, and 8 bases separated the two germline ends. The CDR3: CASSLQGIYGYTF. DNA of the CDR3: TGTGCCAGCAGTTTACAGGGGATCTATGGCTACACCTTC.